Listed here is a single T cell receptor beta chain. Which antigen it targets is not known. Base-call qualities are not available, and no considerably larger clone is one nucleotide away. V lost 5 bases and J lost 5 bases; the stretch between them is 11 bases long. CDR3 length: 13 amino acids, cysteine to phenylalanine. Only the CDR3 portion is preserved as DNA: 39 bases, with reading frame beginning at the first base. Per the germline V gene, SGHRS is the CDR1 and YFSETQ is the CDR2. Systemically healthy Caucasian individuals from Russia, 35 to 40 in total and aged about 6 to 95 years, were included as donors. Each donor gave about 10 milliliters of peripheral blood, drawn into EDTA-treated Vacutainer tubes. Ficoll-Paque density-gradient centrifugation was used to isolate PBMCs, with at least 6.5 million per sample. Trizol reagent was used to extract total RNA from PBMCs, with at least 5.5 micrograms per sample. The percentages of naive CD45RAhigh/CD27high T cells were determined by flow cytometry on a PBMC aliquot from every donor.

The receptor library was made with 5' RACE. For sequencing, an Illumina HiSeq 2500 was employed. A second roughly 7 to 11 cycle PCR used a sample-barcoded 5' primer and a J-beta primer mix. Each TCR beta cDNA molecule received a unique molecular identifier from a template-switch 5' adaptor carrying 12 random nucleotides. At least 2.5 million CDR3-containing paired-end reads were obtained from each sample. First-strand cDNA was synthesized from all RNA with the Mint cDNA synthesis kit, primed by a TRBC-specific oligonucleotide. After uracil-DNA glycosylase treatment, a first 18-cycle PCR used universal primers M1SS and BC2_uni_R on all cDNA. Processing in the source paper ran as follows. Normalization of each sample was performed by random selection of 1 million high-quality reads, each carrying a distinct molecular identifier. Instead of being binned into consensus sequences, reads that shared molecular identifiers were thrown out. CDR3 identification, clonotype clustering and error correction used MiTCR with a Q25 quality threshold and the strictest error-elimination algorithm. Lower-bound total TCR beta diversity was estimated with a nonparametric unseen species model using Euler transformation. The public sequencing data were trimmed at Q25 with fastp and processed into clonotypes with MiXCR by TCRdb, which kept only in-frame beta chains. CDR3 protein duplicates are merged, each entry listing the most common genes and DNA. Here the V and J calls rest on TCRdb's processing, not on the authors' analysis. In all, the sample holds fewer than 1,200,000 distinct CDR3 sequences, and roughly 24% of those were seen once. The ten largest clonotypes hold less than 0.85% of the sample.

The data are from a study of blood T cells in healthy people across ages (dated by TCRdb to between 2014 and 2017). Describing the broader study: In model experiments, template switching captured about one uniquely barcoded TCR beta cDNA molecule for every two T cells. Age-related changes in TCR beta repertoire diversity were measured in the study by deep sequencing normalized with unique cDNA molecular identifiers. The study analyzed two additional independent replicas of 1 million unique cDNA reads from the same blood draw for two donors, one aged 18 to 30 and one aged 80 or older. The donors were split into four age groups: young (average around 15 years), middle-aged (39), aged (approximately 59) and long-lived (about 74).

Summary of the overall study and its limitations: Observed TCR beta diversity correlated strongly with the percentage of naive T cells measured by flow cytometry. Compared with the aged group, more naive CD4+ T cells, fewer expanded clones and increased TCR diversity were shown by the long-lived group, suggesting age selection. As age increased, observed TCR beta diversity per million T cells dropped in a roughly linear way, and a significant reduction was already evident by age around 41. Bulk unsorted PBMC profiling prevented conclusive comparison of naive and antigen-experienced compartments. Because donor CMV infection status was unknown, age-related changes in expanded clonotypes were potentially confounded. Estimates of total diversity based on one million sequenced T cells were considered lower bounds and underestimates.

This sample also belongs to another study, concerning T cells of mothers and their children. The second study's authors report: Nine systemically healthy Caucasian individuals, comprising three mothers and their six children, were included as donors. cDNA synthesis used all of the extracted RNA, with roughly 1.5 ug of RNA in each 15 ul reaction. In the second PCR, the M1S primer added sample barcodes and 2-4 random nucleotides. More than 8 million TCR beta CDR3 reads were obtained from each mother, and about 3 million reads were obtained from each child. Thymic selection shapes the output of TCR recombination in a similar way in related and unrelated pairs, and inherited differences have a minor effect. Normalized repertoire overlap was always found to be slightly, but never significantly, higher in related mother-child pairs than in unrelated mother-child pairs. No persistent microchimeric T cell clones were detected, at a sensitivity of around 97 clones per million clonotypes. In the study, deep NGS was used to compare the TCR beta repertoires of mothers and children, and features distinguishing related mother-child pairs from unrelated individuals were sought. Mothers averaged roughly 40 +/- 4 years of age and children averaged about 10 +/- 4 years. After adapter ligation with NEBNext reagents, the libraries were sequenced on Illumina HiSeq 2000 with 100+100 nt paired-end reads. Mother and child libraries were prepared a month apart and sequenced in separate runs to prevent cross-contamination. Between 500,000 and 2,000,000 distinct TCR beta clonotypes were identified per donor. Naive TCR beta clonotypes were estimated from low-frequency clonotypes matched to each donor's FACS-determined naive share, without sorting.

The clonotype comes from a girl aged 2 to 9 in good health. The chain joins TRBV5-1 to TRBJ2-4, with an unclear D gene assignment. Sequences were obtained from blood. The sequenced DNA is TGCGCCAGCAGACCCTACAACCAAAACATTCAGTACTTC. It translates as CASRPYNQNIQYF.